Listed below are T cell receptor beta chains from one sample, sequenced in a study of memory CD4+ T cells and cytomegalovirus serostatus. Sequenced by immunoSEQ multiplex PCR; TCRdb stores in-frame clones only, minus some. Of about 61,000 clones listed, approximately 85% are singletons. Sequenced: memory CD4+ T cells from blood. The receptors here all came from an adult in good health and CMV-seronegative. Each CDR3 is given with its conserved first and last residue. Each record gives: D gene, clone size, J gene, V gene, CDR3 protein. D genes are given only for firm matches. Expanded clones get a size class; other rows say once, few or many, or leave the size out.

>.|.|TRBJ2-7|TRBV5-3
CARSLGPGDGVPPYEQYF
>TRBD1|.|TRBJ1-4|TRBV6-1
CASSVTTGVGKKLFF
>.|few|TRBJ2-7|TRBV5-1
CASSLGTAGVREQYF
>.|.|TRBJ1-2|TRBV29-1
CSVRQNYGYTF
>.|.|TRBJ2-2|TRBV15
CATSLDHGELFF
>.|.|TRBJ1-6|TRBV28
CASSLASGGGSPLHF
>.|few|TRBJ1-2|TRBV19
CASIDRGAGYTF
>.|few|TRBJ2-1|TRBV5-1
CASSGGGLYNEQFF
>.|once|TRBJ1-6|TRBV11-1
CASSRTADNSPLHF
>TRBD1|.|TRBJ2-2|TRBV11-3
CASSPRDRGPGELFF
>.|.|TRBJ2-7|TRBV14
CASSSPSQGSYEQYF
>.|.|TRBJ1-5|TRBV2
CASSEGGRNQPQHF
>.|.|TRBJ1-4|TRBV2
CARGGVTNEKLFF
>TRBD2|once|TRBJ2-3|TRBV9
CASSVTSGGDTQYF
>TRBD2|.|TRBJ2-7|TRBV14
CASSQGLAGDYEQYF
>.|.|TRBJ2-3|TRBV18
CASSPGIREADTQYF
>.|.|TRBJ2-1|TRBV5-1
CASSLGLVYNEQFF
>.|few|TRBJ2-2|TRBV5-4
CASSFFQDTGELFF
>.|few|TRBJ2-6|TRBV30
CAWSVAGSGANVLTF
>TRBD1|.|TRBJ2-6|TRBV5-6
CASSLVGGRLSGANVLTF
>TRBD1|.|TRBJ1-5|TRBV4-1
CASSQELSGGIQPQHF
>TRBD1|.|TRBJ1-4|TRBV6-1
CASSEETGLMRKLFF
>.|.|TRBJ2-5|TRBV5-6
CASSLTGSQETQYF
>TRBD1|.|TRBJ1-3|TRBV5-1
CASSSGQGSGNTIYF
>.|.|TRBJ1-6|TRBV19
CASSTTSTGVNSPLHF
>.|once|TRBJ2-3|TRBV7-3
CASSLGLAGASTDTQYF
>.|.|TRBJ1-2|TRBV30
CAWSVSSRANYGYTF
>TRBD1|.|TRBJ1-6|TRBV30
CAWAIQGRTYNSPLHF
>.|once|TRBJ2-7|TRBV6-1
CASSEDAVSYEQYF
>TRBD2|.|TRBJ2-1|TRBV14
CASSQLGTSGRGEQFF
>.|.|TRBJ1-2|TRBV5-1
CASSVDSNYGYTF
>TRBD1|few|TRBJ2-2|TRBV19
CASSIRDRDTGELFF
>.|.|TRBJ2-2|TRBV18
CASSPGLSNGELFF
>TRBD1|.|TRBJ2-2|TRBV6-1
CASTLDRGGPGELFF
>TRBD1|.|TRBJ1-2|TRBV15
CATSRAGSRGQGISGYTF
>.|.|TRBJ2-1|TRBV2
CASLPDSYNEQFF
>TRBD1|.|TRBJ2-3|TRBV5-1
CASSAGQATDTQYF
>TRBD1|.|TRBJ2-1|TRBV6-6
CASRVDRGPLYNEQFF
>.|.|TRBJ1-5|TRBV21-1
CASSKMIQPRDQPQHF
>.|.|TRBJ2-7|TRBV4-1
CASSLRTGVLFNEQYF
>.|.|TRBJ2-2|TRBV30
CAWSLSGLRYGELFF
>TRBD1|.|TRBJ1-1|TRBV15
CATSREHRGNTEAFF
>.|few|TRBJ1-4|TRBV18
CASSLRQANLNEKLFF
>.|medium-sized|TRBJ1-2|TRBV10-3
CAISEKDRGYYGYTF
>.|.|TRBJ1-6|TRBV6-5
CASSIRTVLNSPLHF